This T cell receptor beta chain comes out of a study of human thymus T cells. The study's findings and limits: Related studies found that unrelated individuals share highly overlapping thymic repertoires. Repertoires from thymus and blood appeared to show biased V and J gene usage.

Clones were sequenced by immunoSEQ multiplex PCR, and TCRdb holds only the in-frame ones, with some missing. Of 120,000 or so clones in the sample, around 94% were seen once. Obtained as resections during corrective heart surgery, the thymus tissue was then studied. Each of the donors was a healthy Finnish infant who was undergoing open corrective cardiac surgery for congenital heart defects. A note on this clone: What it binds is unknown.

Germline assignment: CDR1 SEHNR and CDR2 FQNEAQ (reference sequence). CDR3 length: 12 residues. Trimming took off 6 bases at V and 2 bases at J, with 5 bases between the two ends. This TCR derives from a boy under three years old with a congenital heart defect but otherwise immunologically healthy. Sequenced input: thymus tissue. The chain recombines TRBV7-9 with TRBJ2-1; D might be TRBD1 (5 bases). This chain's CDR3 is CASRGPYNEQFF. CDR3 nucleotides: TGTGCCAGCAGGGGGCCCTACAATGAGCAGTTCTTC.